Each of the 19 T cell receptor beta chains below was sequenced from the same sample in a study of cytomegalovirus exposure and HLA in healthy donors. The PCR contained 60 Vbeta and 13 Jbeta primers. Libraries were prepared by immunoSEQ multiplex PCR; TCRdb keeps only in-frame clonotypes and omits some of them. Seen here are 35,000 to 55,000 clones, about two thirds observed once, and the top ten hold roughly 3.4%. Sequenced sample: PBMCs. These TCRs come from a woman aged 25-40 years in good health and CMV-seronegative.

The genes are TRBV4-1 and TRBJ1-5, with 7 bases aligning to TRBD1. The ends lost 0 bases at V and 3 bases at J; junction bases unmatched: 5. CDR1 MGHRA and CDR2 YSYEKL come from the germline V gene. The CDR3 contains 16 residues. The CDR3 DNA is TGCGCCAGCAGCCAAGAAGAGGGACAGCCCAATCAGCCCCAGCATTTT. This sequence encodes CASSQEEGQPNQPQHF.

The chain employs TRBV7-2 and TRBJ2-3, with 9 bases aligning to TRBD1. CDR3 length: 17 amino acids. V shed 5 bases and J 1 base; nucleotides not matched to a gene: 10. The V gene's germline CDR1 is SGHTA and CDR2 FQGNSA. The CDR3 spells CASSRNRGPFGTDTQYF. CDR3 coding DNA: TGTGCCAGCAGCCGGAACAGGGGGCCTTTTGGCACAGATACGCAGTATTTT.

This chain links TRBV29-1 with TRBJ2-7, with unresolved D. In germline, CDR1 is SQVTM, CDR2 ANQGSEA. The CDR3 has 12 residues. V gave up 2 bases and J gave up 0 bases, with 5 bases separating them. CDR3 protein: CSVEIDSYEQYF. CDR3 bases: TGCAGCGTTGAAATAGACTCCTACGAGCAGTACTTC.

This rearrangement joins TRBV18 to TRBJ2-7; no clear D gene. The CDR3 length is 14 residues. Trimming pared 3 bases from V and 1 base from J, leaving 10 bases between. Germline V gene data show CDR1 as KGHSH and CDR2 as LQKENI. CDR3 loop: CASSPVSLSYEQYF. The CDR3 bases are TGTGCCAGCTCACCCGTTAGCCTATCCTACGAGCAGTACTTC.

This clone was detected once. The CDR3 loop is CASSRAGEGYTF. CDR3 coding DNA: TGTGCCAGCAGTCGCGCAGGGGAGGGGTACACCTTC. The V call is TRBV6-6, the J call TRBJ1-2, with D tentatively TRBD1 (6 bases). The CDR3 has 12 amino acids. Germline CDR1 MNHNY, CDR2 SVGAGI (reference sequence). The V end was cut by 5 bases, the J end by 11 bases, with 15 bases between.

The CDR3 spells CASSLIPTSGGNEKLFF. The CDR3, as DNA: TGCGCCAGCAGCTTGATCCCAACAAGCGGGGGGAATGAAAAACTGTTTTTT. The rearrangement joins TRBV5-1 to TRBJ1-4; TRBD1 might be the D (5 bases). V gave up 1 base and J gave up 5 bases, with 18 bases separating them. Germline CDR1 is SGHRS and CDR2 is YFSETQ. The CDR3 runs to 17 residues.

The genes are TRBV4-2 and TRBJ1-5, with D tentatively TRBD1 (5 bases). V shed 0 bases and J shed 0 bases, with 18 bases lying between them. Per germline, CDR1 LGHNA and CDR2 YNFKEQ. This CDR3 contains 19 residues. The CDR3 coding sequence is TGTGCCAGCAGCCAAGATGGAGTATACATAGGGGATAGCAATCAGCCCCAGCATTTT. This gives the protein CASSQDGVYIGDSNQPQHF.

The CDR3 nucleotides read TGTGCCAGCAGTGACGGTCGGGGGAGGCCCCAGCATTTT. Residues: CASSDGRGRPQHF. The genes are TRBV2 and TRBJ1-5, with a weak D call TRBD1 (5 bases). V was pared by 3 bases and J by 9 bases, with 12 bases between. Germline CDR1 and CDR2: SNHLY and FYNNEI. The CDR3 has 13 residues.

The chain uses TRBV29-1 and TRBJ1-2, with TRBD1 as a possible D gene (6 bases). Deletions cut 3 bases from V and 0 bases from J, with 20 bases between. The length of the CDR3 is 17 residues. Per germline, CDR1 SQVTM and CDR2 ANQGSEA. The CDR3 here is CSVDLDPVQGANYGYTF. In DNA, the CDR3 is TGCAGCGTTGACTTAGATCCCGTACAGGGAGCTAACTATGGCTACACCTTC.

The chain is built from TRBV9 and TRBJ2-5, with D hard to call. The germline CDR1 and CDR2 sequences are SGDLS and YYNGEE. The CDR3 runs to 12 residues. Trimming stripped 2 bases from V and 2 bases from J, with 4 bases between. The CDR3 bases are TGTGCCAGCAGCGTCTCTCAAGAGACCCAGTACTTC. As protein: CASSVSQETQYF.

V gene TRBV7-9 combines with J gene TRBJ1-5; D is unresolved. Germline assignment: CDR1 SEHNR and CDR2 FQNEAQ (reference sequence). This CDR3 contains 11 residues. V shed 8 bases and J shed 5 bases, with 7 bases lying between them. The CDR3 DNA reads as TGTGCCAGCGGGGAGGATCAGCCCCAGCATTTT. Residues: CASGEDQPQHF.

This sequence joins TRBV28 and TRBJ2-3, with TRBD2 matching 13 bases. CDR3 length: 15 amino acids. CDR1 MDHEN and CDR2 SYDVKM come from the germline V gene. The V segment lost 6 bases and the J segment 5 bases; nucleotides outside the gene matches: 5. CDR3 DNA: TGTGCCAGCAGAGGACTAGCGGGAGTTGGAGATACGCAGTATTTT. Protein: CASRGLAGVGDTQYF. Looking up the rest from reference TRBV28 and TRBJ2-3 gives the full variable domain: DVKVTQSSRYLVKRTGEKVFLECVQDMDHENMFWYRQDPGLGLRLIYFSYDVKMKEKGDIPEGYSVSREKKERFSLILESASTNQTSMYLCASRGLAGVGDTQYFGPGTRLTVL.

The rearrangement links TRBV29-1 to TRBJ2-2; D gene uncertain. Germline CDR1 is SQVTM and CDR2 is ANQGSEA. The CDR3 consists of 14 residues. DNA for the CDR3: TGCAGGGGCCCTTTATATTCGAACACCGGGGAGCTGTTTTTT. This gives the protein CRGPLYSNTGELFF.

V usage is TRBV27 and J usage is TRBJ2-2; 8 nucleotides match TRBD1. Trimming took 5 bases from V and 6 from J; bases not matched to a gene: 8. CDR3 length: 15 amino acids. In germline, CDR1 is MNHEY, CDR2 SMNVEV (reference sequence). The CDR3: CASSPPTGEAGELFF. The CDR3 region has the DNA TGTGCCAGCAGTCCGCCGACAGGGGAGGCCGGGGAGCTGTTTTTT.

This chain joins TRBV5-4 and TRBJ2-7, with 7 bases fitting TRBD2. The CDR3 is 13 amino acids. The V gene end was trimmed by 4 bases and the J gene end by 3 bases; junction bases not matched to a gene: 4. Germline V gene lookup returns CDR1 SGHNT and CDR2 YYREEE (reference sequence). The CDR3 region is CASSPQRDYEQYF. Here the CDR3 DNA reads TGTGCCAGCAGCCCGCAGCGGGACTACGAGCAGTACTTC.

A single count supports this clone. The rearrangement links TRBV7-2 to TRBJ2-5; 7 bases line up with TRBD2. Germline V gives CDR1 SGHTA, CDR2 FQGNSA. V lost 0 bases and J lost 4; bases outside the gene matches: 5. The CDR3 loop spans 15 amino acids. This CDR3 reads CASSLAGGPLETQYF. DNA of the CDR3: TGTGCCAGCAGCTTAGCGGGAGGGCCGCTAGAGACCCAGTACTTC.

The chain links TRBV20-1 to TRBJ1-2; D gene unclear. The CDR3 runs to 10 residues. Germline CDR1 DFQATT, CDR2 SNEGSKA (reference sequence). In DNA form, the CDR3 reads TGCGTCGGGAACGCAGCTGGCTACACCTTC. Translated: CVGNAAGYTF.

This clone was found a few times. In nucleotides, the CDR3 is TGTGCCAGCAGCGGGGACGGGAGGAGGATTCAGTACTTC. Translating gives CASSGDGRRIQYF. The V gene is TRBV6-1, the J gene TRBJ2-4, with 7 bases that match TRBD2. Germline trimming cut 6 bases from V and 10 bases from J; bases unmatched to any gene: 9. The CDR3 contains 13 residues. CDR1 is MNHNS and CDR2 is SASEGT in the germline V gene.

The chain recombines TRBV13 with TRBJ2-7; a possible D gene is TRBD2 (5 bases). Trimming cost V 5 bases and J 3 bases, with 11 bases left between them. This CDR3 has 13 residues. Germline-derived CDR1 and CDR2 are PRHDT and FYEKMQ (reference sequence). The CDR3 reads CASSPPGNYEQYF. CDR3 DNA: TGTGCCAGCAGCCCCCCGGGAAACTACGAGCAGTACTTC.